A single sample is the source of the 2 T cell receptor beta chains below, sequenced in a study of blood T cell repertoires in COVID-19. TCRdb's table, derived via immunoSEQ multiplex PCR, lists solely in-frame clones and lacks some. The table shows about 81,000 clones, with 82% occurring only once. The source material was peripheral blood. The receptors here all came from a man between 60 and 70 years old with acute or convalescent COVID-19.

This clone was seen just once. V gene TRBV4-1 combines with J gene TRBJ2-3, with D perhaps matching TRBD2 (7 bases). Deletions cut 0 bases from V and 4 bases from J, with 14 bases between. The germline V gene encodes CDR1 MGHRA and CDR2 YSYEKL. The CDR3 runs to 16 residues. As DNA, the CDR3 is TGCGCCAGCAGCCAAGATGAGGGGGGGCTCGCAGATACGCAGTATTTT. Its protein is CASSQDEGGLADTQYF.

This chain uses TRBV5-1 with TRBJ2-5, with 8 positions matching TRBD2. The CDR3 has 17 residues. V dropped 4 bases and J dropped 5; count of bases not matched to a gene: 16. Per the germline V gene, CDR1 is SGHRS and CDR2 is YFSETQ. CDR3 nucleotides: TGCGCCAGCAGCCCTACCAGATCCGGGACTAGGGGTGAGACCCAGTACTTC. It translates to CASSPTRSGTRGETQYF.